Presented here are 12 T cell receptor beta chains from one specimen sequenced in a study of beta chain features in type 1 diabetes. Regarding the study as a whole: TCRB CDR3s from Type 1 diabetes patients were moderately but significantly shorter in all four CD4+ subsets.

TCRB transcripts that were expressed got sequenced, as all of the isolated RNA had been reverse transcribed. Profiling relied on immunoSEQ multiplex PCR, and the TCRdb table lists in-frame clones only, not all of them. The data contain roughly 50,000 clones, around 40% of them singletons. Antigen specificity for these receptors is unknown. Source material: Tregs from blood. All receptors come from a man aged 25-40 years with type 1 diabetes.

The J gene is TRBJ1-1, the V gene TRBV2; TRBD1 is a possible D gene (5 bases). Looked up from germline, CDR1 is SNHLY and CDR2 is FYNNEI. V lost 4 bases and J lost 1, with 7 bases in between. The CDR3 has 13 residues. CDR3 in amino acids: CASSAGPNTEAFF. CDR3 DNA: TGTGCCAGCAGTGCAGGGCCGAACACTGAAGCTTTCTTT.

The rearrangement uses TRBV6-1 and TRBJ2-7; no reliable D call. Germline CDR1 is MNHNS and CDR2 is SASEGT. The V end was cut by 4 bases, the J end by 5 bases, with 9 bases between. The CDR3 sequence is 12 residues long. CDR3 amino acids: CASSGYRDEQYF. The CDR3 DNA reads TGTGCCAGCAGTGGATACCGAGACGAGCAGTACTTC.

This clone was seen only a few times. The genes are TRBV27 and TRBJ2-5, with 7 bases aligning to TRBD1. With 3 bases clipped from V and 7 bases from J, the junction kept 14 bases outside the gene matches. Germline assignment: CDR1 MNHEY and CDR2 SMNVEV (reference sequence). The CDR3 has 16 amino acids. CDR3: CASSFTRTGAIGTQYF. As DNA, the CDR3 is TGTGCCAGCAGTTTCACGAGAACAGGGGCAATCGGGACCCAGTACTTC.

The rearrangement links TRBV7-8 to TRBJ1-6; 8 nucleotides line up with TRBD1. Losses at the gene ends were 4 bases for V and 7 bases for J; bases not matched to a gene: 6. This CDR3 is 15 amino acids long. CDR1 and CDR2 (germline): SGHVS, FQNEAQ. Here the CDR3 reads CASSSQGAENSPLHF. The CDR3, as DNA: TGTGCCAGCAGCTCCCAGGGGGCGGAAAATTCACCCCTCCACTTT.

This clone was seen a single time. The V gene is TRBV2, the J gene TRBJ2-3; D unresolved. Germline V gene data show CDR1 as SNHLY and CDR2 as FYNNEI. The CDR3 is 13 residues long. Deletions cut 4 bases from V and 2 bases from J, with 7 bases between. For the CDR3, the DNA is TGTGCCAGCAGTGTCCGGTTCACAGATACGCAGTATTTT. Protein product: CASSVRFTDTQYF.

This clone showed up just a few times. This sequence joins TRBV29-1 and TRBJ2-7; no clear D gene. Germline V lookup: CDR1 SQVTM, CDR2 ANQGSEA. V was cut by 4 bases and J by 5 bases, with 12 bases left in between. The CDR3 sequence is 12 residues long. CDR3 bases: TGCAGCGTTGTAGATCGAGTCCACGAGCAGTACTTC. Translating it yields CSVVDRVHEQYF.

This clone was seen once. The chain employs TRBV10-3 and TRBJ2-7; 16 bases map to TRBD2. This CDR3 is 19 amino acids long. The germline CDR1 and CDR2 sequences are ENHRY and SYGVKD. Trimming removed 4 bases from V and 7 bases from J; junction bases left unmatched: 16. Written as DNA, the CDR3 is TGTGCCATCAGTGGTTCCGGGACTAGCGGGAGGGTGGCTCTTTGGGAGCAGTACTTC. This translates into CAISGSGTSGRVALWEQYF.

This clone appeared once. The chain combines TRBV5-4 with TRBJ2-2; a possible D gene is TRBD1 (7 bases). In germline, CDR1 is SGHNT, CDR2 YYREEE (reference sequence). V was shortened by 5 bases and J by 2 bases, with 13 bases between the two germline ends. This CDR3 has 15 amino acids. CDR3 sequence: CASSAGGLNTGELFF. The CDR3 nucleotides are TGTGCCAGCAGTGCAGGGGGGCTCAACACCGGGGAGCTGTTTTTT.

This clone was seen only once. The chain employs TRBV7-6 and TRBJ2-5; D is unclear. The germline CDR1 and CDR2 sequences are SGHVS and FNYEAQ. V was cut by 5 bases and J by 0 bases, with 13 bases left in between. This CDR3 region has 15 residues. The CDR3 region is CASSNSPEYQETQYF. The CDR3 DNA sequence: TGTGCCAGCAGCAACTCCCCGGAGTACCAAGAGACCCAGTACTTC. The variable domain in full, with the rest retrieved from reference TRBV7-6 and TRBJ2-5, is GAGVSQSPRYKVTKRGQDVALRCDPISGHVSLYWYRQALGQGPEFLTYFNYEAQQDKSGLPNDRFSAERPEGSISTLTIQRTEQRDSAMYRCASSNSPEYQETQYFGPGTRLLVL.

This clone turned up a few times. The chain links TRBV5-1 to TRBJ2-5; 7 bases fit TRBD1. With 3 bases clipped from V and 1 base from J, the junction kept 6 bases outside the gene matches. The germline V gene encodes CDR1 SGHRS and CDR2 YFSETQ. The CDR3 consists of 15 residues. The CDR3 bases are TGCGCCAGCAGCTCCCTGGGACAGCTCCAAGAGACCCAGTACTTC. It encodes CASSSLGQLQETQYF.

This chain connects TRBV5-1 to TRBJ2-1; tentatively, D is TRBD1 (5 bases). The CDR3 is 16 residues long. Germline V CDR1 and CDR2: SGHRS, YFSETQ. Trimming pared 4 bases from V and 3 bases from J, leaving 17 bases between. As DNA, the CDR3 is TGCGCCAGCAGCCCGGCTGGCGGACAAGGCTACAATGAGCAGTTCTTC. This gives the protein CASSPAGGQGYNEQFF.

There are a few counts of this clone. The chain is built from TRBV18 and TRBJ2-3; 10 bases map to TRBD1. The CDR3 covers 15 residues. V shed 3 bases and J 4 bases; nucleotides not matched to a gene: 4. Per germline, CDR1 KGHSH and CDR2 LQKENI. Here the CDR3 reads CASSPGTGAADTQYF. The DNA for the CDR3 is TGTGCCAGCTCACCCGGGACAGGGGCCGCAGATACGCAGTATTTT.